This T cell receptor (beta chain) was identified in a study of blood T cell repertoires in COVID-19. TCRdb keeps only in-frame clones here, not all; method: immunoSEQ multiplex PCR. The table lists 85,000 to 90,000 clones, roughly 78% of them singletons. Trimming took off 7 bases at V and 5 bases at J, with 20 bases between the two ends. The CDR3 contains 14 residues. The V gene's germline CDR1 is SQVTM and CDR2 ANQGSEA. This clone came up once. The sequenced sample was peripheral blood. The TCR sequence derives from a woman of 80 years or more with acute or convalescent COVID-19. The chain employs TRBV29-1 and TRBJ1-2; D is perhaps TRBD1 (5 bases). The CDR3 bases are TGCAGCGCGGGGACGGCGGTCATTCCTTATGGCTACACCTTC. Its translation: CSAGTAVIPYGYTF.